This entry lists 10 T cell receptor beta chains sequenced from one sample in a study of CD8 T cells in Susac syndrome. An amount of RNA that ranged from roughly 0.45 to 1 ug was reverse transcribed with random hexamers. TCRdb processed the immunoSEQ multiplex PCR reads anew with MiXCR; each CDR3 protein has one entry. The data hold 150,000 or so distinct CDR3 sequences, with about 95% observed a single time. What was sequenced was CD8+ T cells from PBMCs. The receptors stem from a human donor with multiple sclerosis.

A single count supports this clonotype. V gene TRBV4-1 combines with J gene TRBJ1-2; D unresolved. This CDR3 is 14 amino acids long. Per the germline V gene, CDR1 is MGHRA and CDR2 is YSYEKL. Trimming stripped 0 bases from V and 1 base from J, with 6 bases between. CDR3 in amino acids: CASSQDQINYGYTF. The CDR3 nucleotides read TGCGCCAGCAGCCAAGATCAAATTAACTATGGCTACACCTTC.

The V call is TRBV9, the J call TRBJ1-2, with unresolved D. Germline CDR1 is SGDLS and CDR2 is YYNGEE. V was cut by 6 bases and J by 3 bases, with 18 bases left in between. This CDR3 comprises 15 residues. The CDR3 bases are TGTGCCAGCACCCGGGTCGGCAGGCGGGACTATGGCTACACCTTC. Translation gives CASTRVGRRDYGYTF.

This clonotype showed up just a few times. The CDR3 region has the DNA TGTGCCAGCAGTCCCGGGACAGGGAGATACGAGCAGTACGTC. Its translation is CASSPGTGRYEQYV. The chain uses TRBV6-5 and TRBJ2-7, with 9 positions matching TRBD1. V gave up 5 bases and J gave up 4 bases; unmatched junction bases: 6. Germline CDR1 MNHEY, CDR2 SVGAGI. This CDR3 is built from 14 residues.

V and J are TRBV11-2 and TRBJ2-7, with D unresolved. The germline CDR1 and CDR2 sequences are SGHAT and FQNNGV. Trimming cost V 9 bases and J 5 bases, with 17 bases left between them. The CDR3 is 13 residues long. The CDR3 protein is CASHSLAVNEQYF. The CDR3 coding sequence is TGTGCCAGTCATAGCTTGGCGGTCAACGAGCAGTACTTC.

The chain is built from TRBV14 and TRBJ2-3; 9 bases are shared with TRBD1. The CDR3 spans 14 residues. The junction had 1 base not matched to a gene; V was cut back by 4 bases and J by 2 bases. Germline V CDR1 and CDR2: SGHDN, FVKESK. The CDR3 protein is CASSPQGATDTQYF. In DNA, the CDR3 is TGTGCCAGCAGCCCACAGGGGGCCACAGATACGCAGTATTTT.

The chain uses TRBV6-5 and TRBJ2-4; maybe TRBD1 (5 bases). V was pared by 7 bases and J by 5 bases, with 9 bases between. From germline, CDR1 is MNHEY and CDR2 SVGAGI. The CDR3 contains 12 residues. The CDR3 sequence: CASKTVQNIQYF. The CDR3 coding sequence is TGTGCCAGCAAGACAGTCCAAAACATTCAGTACTTC.

The chain carries TRBV29-1 and TRBJ2-7; 8 positions agree with TRBD1. The germline V gene encodes CDR1 SQVTM and CDR2 ANQGSEA. CDR3 length: 15 amino acids. Trimming cost V 4 bases and J 0 bases; bases outside gene matches: 8. CDR3 loop: CSVVLRGPSSYEQYF. CDR3 DNA sequence: TGCAGCGTTGTGCTCAGGGGGCCCAGCTCCTACGAGCAGTACTTC.

The chain carries TRBV29-1 and TRBJ1-1; no reliable D call. Trimming stripped 4 bases from V and 6 bases from J, with 9 bases between. The V gene's germline CDR1 is SQVTM and CDR2 ANQGSEA. This CDR3 spans 11 amino acids. CDR3 sequence: CSVVAGSEAFF. CDR3 bases: TGCAGCGTTGTGGCCGGATCTGAAGCTTTCTTT.

This chain connects TRBV30 to TRBJ2-7; D tentatively fits TRBD1 or TRBD2 (6 bases each). Trimming cost V 0 bases and J 6 bases, with 12 bases left between them. Germline loops: CDR1 GTSNPN, CDR2 SVGIG (reference sequence). The CDR3 covers 13 residues. The CDR3 reads CAWSVGGGVEQYF. CDR3 in DNA: TGTGCCTGGAGTGTCGGAGGGGGTGTCGAGCAGTACTTC.

The chain joins TRBV27 to TRBJ1-2; TRBD1 is a possible D gene (5 bases). V lost 6 bases, J lost 3 bases, and 23 bases lay in between. Germline V lookup: CDR1 MNHEY, CDR2 SMNVEV (reference sequence). The CDR3 has 17 residues. The CDR3 DNA reads TGTGCCAGCAGCCCCCTAGGGACTTCACTAATGGACTATGGCTACACCTTC. It is translated as CASSPLGTSLMDYGYTF.